Presented here are 23 T cell receptor beta chains from one specimen sequenced in a study of blood T cell repertoires in COVID-19. The assay was immunoSEQ multiplex PCR, and TCRdb's table has in-frame clones only and misses some. The profile shows under 200,000 clones, 70% to 90% of them singletons. The sample consisted of peripheral blood. These receptors originate from a woman aged 50 to 60 with COVID-19, enrolled during active disease.

This chain links TRBV11-3 with TRBJ2-7, with no clear D. The CDR3 is 11 amino acids. The germline V gene has CDR1 SGHNT and CDR2 YENEEA. V was cut by 2 bases and J by 3 bases, with 2 bases left in between. The CDR3 DNA reads TGTGCCAGCAGCTTACACTACGAGCAGTACTTC. Translated: CASSLHYEQYF.

This rearrangement joins TRBV10-3 to TRBJ2-2, with D possibly TRBD2 on 5 matching bases. Between the trimmed V and J ends, which lost 7 bases and 4 bases, there was a span of 16 bases. The CDR3 is 15 residues long. CDR1 is ENHRY and CDR2 is SYGVKD in the germline V gene. Here the CDR3 DNA reads TGTGCCATCACCGAGGGTCGTGAATCCACCGGGGAGCTGTTTTTT. Translation gives CAITEGRESTGELFF.

The chain combines TRBV18 with TRBJ1-2; D gene ambiguous. The CDR3 consists of 14 residues. Germline CDR1 reads KGHSH; CDR2 reads LQKENI. Trimming took 3 bases from V and 0 from J, leaving 8 bases between them. The CDR3 coding sequence is TGTGCCAGCTCACCCGCGGATTCTAACTATGGCTACACCTTC. Its protein product is CASSPADSNYGYTF. Supplemented by reference TRBV18 and TRBJ1-2, the full variable domain reads NAGVMQNPRHLVRRRGQEARLRCSPMKGHSHVYWYRQLPEEGLKFMVYLQKENIIDESGMPKERFSAEFPKEGPSILRIQQVVRGDSAAYFCASSPADSNYGYTFGSGTRLTVV.

This rearrangement joins TRBV6-5 to TRBJ2-3, with D maybe TRBD2 (5 bases). The CDR3 has 11 amino acids. Germline V gives CDR1 MNHEY, CDR2 SVGAGI. The V end was cut by 7 bases, the J end by 6 bases, with 8 bases between. The CDR3 loop is CASTSGDTQYF. CDR3 nucleotide sequence: TGTGCCAGCACCTCGGGGGATACGCAGTATTTT.

The V gene is TRBV19, the J gene TRBJ2-1; 7 positions agree with TRBD1. The CDR3 runs 14 residues. Germline values: CDR1 LNHDA, CDR2 SQIVND (reference sequence). V shed 7 bases, J shed 8 bases, and the junction held 11 bases outside the gene matches. The chain's CDR3 is CASTPGQSGYEQFF. The DNA for the CDR3 is TGTGCCAGTACCCCGGGACAGTCCGGTTATGAGCAGTTCTTC.

V is TRBV7-6 and J is TRBJ2-5; perhaps TRBD1 as D (6 bases). Trimming stripped 3 bases from V and 1 base from J, with 9 bases between. The CDR3 totals 14 residues. Looked up from germline, CDR1 is SGHVS and CDR2 is FNYEAQ. Here the CDR3 reads CASSFGQSQETQYF. CDR3 nucleotides: TGTGCCAGCAGCTTCGGACAGTCCCAAGAGACCCAGTACTTC.

The chain uses TRBV6-5 and TRBJ2-7, with D possibly matching TRBD1 (5 bases). The CDR3 is 13 residues long. Germline loops: CDR1 MNHEY, CDR2 SVGAGI. V lost 7 bases to trimming and J lost 0 bases, with 10 bases between them. The CDR3 region is CASTEQGSYEQYF. The CDR3 nucleotides are TGTGCCAGCACCGAGCAGGGCTCCTACGAGCAGTACTTC.

The chain recombines TRBV3-1 (or the pseudogene TRBV3-2) with TRBJ2-7; 8 bases line up with TRBD2. The CDR3 is made up of 14 amino acids. CDR1 is LGHDT, CDR2 YNNKEL, per germline (reference sequence). With 0 bases clipped from V and 6 bases from J, the junction kept 4 bases outside the gene matches. The CDR3 loop is CASSQELAGGEQYF. In nucleotides, the CDR3 is TGTGCCAGCAGCCAAGAATTGGCGGGGGGCGAGCAGTACTTC.

The chain uses TRBV27 and TRBJ1-5; no clear D gene. The V end was cut by 5 bases, the J end by 0 bases, with 14 bases between. Germline V gives CDR1 MNHEY, CDR2 SMNVEV (reference sequence). The CDR3 runs to 16 residues. This CDR3 is CASSRAYPYSNQPQHF. DNA of the CDR3: TGTGCCAGCAGTCGCGCTTATCCATATAGCAATCAGCCCCAGCATTTT.

The chain uses TRBV4-1 and TRBJ2-7, with TRBD1 matching over 7 bases. The V segment lost 1 base and the J segment 3 bases; nucleotides outside the gene matches: 9. The CDR3 is 16 residues long. Germline CDR1 MGHRA, CDR2 YSYEKL. CDR3 DNA: TGCGCCAGCAGCCAAGTGCCCGGACAGGAACTCTACGAGCAGTACTTC. Translated: CASSQVPGQELYEQYF.

J is TRBJ1-1 and V is TRBV6-2 or TRBV6-3; D unclear. V was pared by 5 bases and J by 4 bases, with 20 bases between. Germline-derived CDR1 and CDR2 are MNHEY and SVGEGT. The CDR3 consists of 16 residues. As DNA, the CDR3 is TGTGCCAGCAGTCTCCCGCGATTATTCGAGGGCACTGAAGCTTTCTTT. Protein: CASSLPRLFEGTEAFF.

The chain employs TRBV27 and TRBJ2-7; TRBD1 matches 8 bases. CDR3 length: 13 residues. CDR1 is MNHEY, CDR2 SMNVEV, per germline (reference sequence). With V trimmed by 3 bases and J by 2 bases, 0 bases remained unmatched. The CDR3 sequence is CASSLTGAYEQYF. DNA of the CDR3: TGTGCCAGCAGTTTGACAGGGGCCTACGAGCAGTACTTC.

V and J are TRBV7-9 and TRBJ2-7; D gene ambiguous. CDR1 is SEHNR, CDR2 FQNEAQ, per germline (reference sequence). The CDR3 is 12 residues long. Trimming took 3 bases from V and 1 from J, leaving 4 bases between them. Here the CDR3 reads CASSFSSYEQYF. The CDR3 DNA is TGTGCCAGCAGCTTCTCTTCCTACGAGCAGTACTTC. Based on the CDR3 plus reference TRBV7-9 and TRBJ2-7, the full variable domain is DTGVSQNPRHKITKRGQNVTFRCDPISEHNRLYWYRQTLGQGPEFLTYFQNEAQLEKSRLLSDRFSAERPKGSFSTLEIQRTEQGDSAMYLCASSFSSYEQYFGPGTRLTVT.

This chain joins TRBV6-7 and TRBJ1-2, with D unresolved. TRBV6-7 is noted as an ORF with a role that remains uncertain. V was cut by 7 bases and J by 8 bases, with 23 bases left in between. This CDR3 comprises 15 residues. The DNA of the CDR3 is TGTGCCAGCAAGGTCCCCGAGACCCTAATGCGGGGCTACACCTTC. This gives the protein CASKVPETLMRGYTF.

The CDR3 spells CSVENTNSNQPQHF. The CDR3 bases are TGCAGCGTTGAAAACACCAATAGCAATCAGCCCCAGCATTTT. The rearrangement joins TRBV29-1 to TRBJ1-5; D remains unclear. V was shortened by 2 bases and J by 0 bases, with 8 bases between the two germline ends. The CDR3 runs 14 residues. Germline CDR1 and CDR2: SQVTM and ANQGSEA.

The chain's CDR3 is CASSMQGHYGYTF. DNA of the CDR3: TGTGCCAGTAGTATGCAGGGGCACTATGGCTACACCTTC. The chain combines TRBV19 with TRBJ1-2; possible D gene TRBD1, 6 bases. Trimming cost V 3 bases and J 3 bases, with 8 bases left between them. The CDR3 has 13 residues. Germline V gene sequence: CDR1 LNHDA, CDR2 SQIVND (reference sequence).

J is TRBJ2-1 and V is TRBV3-1 (or the pseudogene TRBV3-2), with 10 bases aligning to TRBD2. Germline CDR1 and CDR2: LGHDT and YNNKEL (reference sequence). The CDR3 is 15 residues long. Trimming took 2 bases from V and 10 from J; bases not matched to a gene: 8. CDR3 in DNA: TGTGCCAGCAGCCAAAATAGCGGGGGGCTGGGGGAGCAGTTCTTC. It yields the protein CASSQNSGGLGEQFF.

The chain couples TRBV12-5 to TRBJ1-1; no clear D. This CDR3 comprises 14 residues. Per germline, CDR1 LGHNT and CDR2 FRNRAP. Trimming stripped 4 bases from V and 2 bases from J, with 11 bases between. The CDR3 region is CASGSTPKNTEAFF. The CDR3, as DNA: TGTGCTAGTGGTTCCACACCCAAAAACACTGAAGCTTTCTTT.

The rearrangement joins TRBV29-1 to TRBJ1-1; D unresolved. Trimming pared 4 bases from V and 4 bases from J, leaving 13 bases between. Germline-derived CDR1 and CDR2 are SQVTM and ANQGSEA. The CDR3 runs 13 residues. This CDR3 is CSVADGRVTEAFF. Written as DNA, the CDR3 is TGCAGCGTTGCGGACGGGAGAGTCACTGAAGCTTTCTTT.

A note on this clone: In the same sample, other DNA sequences code for this CDR3. The J gene is TRBJ1-1, the V gene TRBV5-1; 11 bases map to TRBD1. This CDR3 region has 14 residues. CDR1 SGHRS and CDR2 YFSETQ come from the germline V gene. The trim removed 5 bases at V and 4 bases at J, leaving 4 bases unmatched. This CDR3 is CASSSGTGGTEAFF. The CDR3 DNA follows: TGCGCCAGCAGTTCTGGGACAGGGGGCACTGAAGCTTTCTTT.

The J gene is TRBJ2-7, the V gene TRBV5-5, with 7 positions matching TRBD1. After removal of 2 bases from V and 1 base from J, the junction contained 9 bases not matched to a gene. CDR1 and CDR2 from the germline V gene are SGHKS and YYEKEE (reference sequence). The CDR3 contains 16 residues. In DNA, the CDR3 is TGTGCCAGCAGCTTTAGCCATACAGGGGCATCCTACGAGCAGTACTTC. Translated, it gives CASSFSHTGASYEQYF. The full variable domain, its missing parts supplied by reference TRBV5-5 and TRBJ2-7, is DAGVTQSPTHLIKTRGQQVTLRCSPISGHKSVSWYQQVLGQGPQFIFQYYEKEERGRGNFPDRFSARQFPNYSSELNVNALLLGDSALYLCASSFSHTGASYEQYFGPGTRLTVT.

This clone was seen a few times. The genes are TRBV6-5 and TRBJ2-7; TRBD1 aligns across 7 bases. The CDR3 loop spans 13 amino acids. Germline V gene data show CDR1 as MNHEY and CDR2 as SVGAGI. V lost 6 bases to trimming and J lost 6 bases; unmatched junction nucleotides: 8. In DNA, the CDR3 is TGTGCCAGCAGGGCCGGACAGGCGGGCGAGCAGTACTTC. Translating gives CASRAGQAGEQYF.

This clone was observed a few times. The chain is built from TRBV6-2 or TRBV6-3 and TRBJ2-7, with TRBD1 matching 8 bases. The germline V gene has CDR1 MNHEY and CDR2 SVGEGT. The CDR3 extends over 15 amino acids. The J segment lost 2 bases and the V segment lost 2 bases, leaving 5 bases of the junction unmatched. CDR3 in DNA: TGTGCCAGCAGTTACCCGACAGGGGCGGCCTACGAGCAGTACTTC. Amino acid sequence: CASSYPTGAAYEQYF.